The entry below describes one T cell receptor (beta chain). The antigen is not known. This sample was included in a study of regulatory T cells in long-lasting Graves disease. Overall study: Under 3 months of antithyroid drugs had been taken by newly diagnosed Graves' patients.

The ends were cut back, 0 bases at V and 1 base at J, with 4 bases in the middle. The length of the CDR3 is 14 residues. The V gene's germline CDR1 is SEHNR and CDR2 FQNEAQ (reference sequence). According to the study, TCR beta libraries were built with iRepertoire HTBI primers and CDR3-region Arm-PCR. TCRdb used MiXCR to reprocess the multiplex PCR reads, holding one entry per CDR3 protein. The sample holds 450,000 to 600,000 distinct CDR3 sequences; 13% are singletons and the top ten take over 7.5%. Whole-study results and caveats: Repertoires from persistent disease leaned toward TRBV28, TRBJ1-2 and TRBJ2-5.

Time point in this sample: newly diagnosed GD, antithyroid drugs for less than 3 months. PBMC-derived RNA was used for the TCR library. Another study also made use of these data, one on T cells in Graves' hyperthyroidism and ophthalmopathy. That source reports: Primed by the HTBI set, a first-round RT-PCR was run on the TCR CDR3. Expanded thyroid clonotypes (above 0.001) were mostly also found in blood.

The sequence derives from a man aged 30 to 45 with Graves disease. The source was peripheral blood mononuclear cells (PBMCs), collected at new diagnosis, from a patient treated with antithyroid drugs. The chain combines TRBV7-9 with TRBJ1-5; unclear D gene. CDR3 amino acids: CASSLANSNQPQHF. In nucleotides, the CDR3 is TGTGCCAGCAGCTTAGCGAACAGCAATCAGCCCCAGCATTTT.